The clone carrying this TCR beta chain was detected many times. As originally analysed: From reference gene primer amplification, estimates of nucleated cell counts were derived. The assay was immunoSEQ multiplex PCR, and TCRdb's table has in-frame clones only and misses some. The V and J calls and the clone size are those of that table, but D and trimming were determined from the DNA. Altogether some 270,000 clones are present, around 84% being singletons, with the ten largest covering over 1.5%. This entry is derived from a study of blood T cell repertoires in COVID-19. V lost 5 bases, J lost 5 bases, and 6 bases stayed unmatched. CDR3 length: 15 residues. From germline, CDR1 is MGHRA and CDR2 YSYEKL.

The rearrangement links TRBV4-1 to TRBJ2-2, with 9 bases aligning to TRBD1. Sequencing was done on a sample of peripheral blood. This clonotype was sampled from a woman aged 40 to 55 who had recovered from COVID-19. CDR3 in amino acids: CASSIRDRVTGELFF. CDR3 coding DNA: TGCGCCAGCAGCATCCGGGACAGGGTTACCGGGGAGCTGTTTTTT.